This T cell receptor beta chain emerged from a study of post-analysis software for immune sequencing data. Study observations and caveats: Five or six TRBV segments were more frequent in patients than controls; TRBV5-6, TRBV5-1 and TRBV20-1 belonged to this group.

Of note for this clonotype: Its matching antigen is unknown.

CDR1 and CDR2 from the germline V gene are LNHNV and YYDKDF (reference sequence). V was clipped by 0 bases and J by 8 bases, with 14 bases between them. The CDR3 loop spans 15 amino acids. Unique molecular identifiers were built into the TCR beta cDNA libraries. TCRdb re-analysed the PCR reads in MiXCR, keeping a single row per CDR3 protein. The sample holds about 770,000 distinct CDR3 sequences; around 45% are singletons and the top ten take 4% to 5%. V is TRBV15 and J is TRBJ2-1; possibly TRBD1 or TRBD2 for D (5 bases each). Sequenced sample: blood. The clonotype comes from a girl aged 5 to 17 with multiple sclerosis. CDR3 sequence (DNA): TGTGCCACCAGCAGAGATGGGACGGTTAAGGATGAGCAGTTCTTC. Amino acids: CATSRDGTVKDEQFF.